Below are 6 T cell receptor beta chains sequenced from a single sample in a study of T-cell reconstitution after alpha-beta-depleted transplantation in children (dated by TCRdb to about 2016). Libraries were built with PCR. Sequencing relied on an Illumina HiSeq 2500. To normalize quantification of the TCRbeta repertoire, the TCR libraries were built with molecular barcoding that relied on unique molecular identifiers. TCRdb trimmed the raw reads at Q25, called clones with MiXCR and kept productive beta chains. Rows merge per CDR3 protein into single entries with the most common DNA and genes. The sample includes around 700,000 distinct CDR3 sequences, with around 12% observed a single time. The ten largest account for about 0.79% of the sample. This specimen's treatment or condition label, per the study, means: allogeneic hematopoietic cell transplantation with graft depleted of TCRalphabeta T cells and CD19 B cells.

Sequenced material: PBMCs, taken before TCRalphabeta/CD19-depleted stem cell transplant. These receptors originate from a girl under 10 years old with congenital amegakaryocytic thrombocytopenia, due to receive a stem cell transplant.

This clonotype was detected many times. The V gene is TRBV5-1, the J gene TRBJ2-3; no definite D call. This CDR3 is built from 12 residues. Trimming left V 2 bases short and J 5 bases short, with 6 bases between. CDR1 and CDR2 (germline): SGHRS, YFSETQ. Here the CDR3 reads CASSLNLDTQYF. The CDR3 nucleotides read TGCGCCAGCAGCTTAAACCTAGATACGCAGTATTTT.

This chain joins TRBV28 and TRBJ1-4; D uncertain. The germline CDR1 and CDR2 sequences are MDHEN and SYDVKM. Trimming shortened V by 4 bases and J by 8 bases, and 17 bases separated the two germline ends. The CDR3 spans 15 residues. The CDR3 DNA is TGTGCCAGCAGTTCGGAGGCGGAGGGTGGCGAAAAACTGTTTTTT. Translating gives CASSSEAEGGEKLFF.

The rearrangement uses TRBV11-2 and TRBJ2-7; D unclear. CDR1 and CDR2 (germline): SGHAT, FQNNGV. V was shortened by 1 base and J by 5 bases, with 24 bases between the two germline ends. CDR3 length: 18 amino acids. CDR3 coding DNA: TGTGCCAGCAGCTTAGGGGCGTACGGGCGATACGTGAAAGACGAGCAGTACTTC. It encodes CASSLGAYGRYVKDEQYF. Full variable domain (remainder filled in from reference TRBV11-2 and TRBJ2-7): EAGVAQSPRYKIIEKRQSVAFWCNPISGHATLYWYQQILGQGPKLLIQFQNNGVVDDSQLPKDRFSAERLKGVDSTLKIQPAKLEDSAVYLCASSLGAYGRYVKDEQYFGPGTRLTVT.

The chain has TRBV7-8 and TRBJ2-3, with 11 bases lining up with TRBD2. V shed 7 bases, J shed 9 bases, and the junction held 9 bases outside the gene matches. This CDR3 has 14 residues. Germline V CDR1 and CDR2: SGHVS, FQNEAQ. The DNA for the CDR3 is TGTGCCAGCACAATTCAAAGACTAGCGGGAACGCAGTATTTT. This encodes CASTIQRLAGTQYF.

Only a few counts were recorded for this clonotype. The rearrangement joins TRBV18 to TRBJ2-3, with TRBD1 matching over 12 bases. Germline V gives CDR1 KGHSH, CDR2 LQKENI. The V and J ends lost 6 bases and 3 bases, in that order; junction bases with no gene match: 4. The CDR3 covers 15 residues. The CDR3 loop reads CASSMGQGATDTQYF. In DNA form, the CDR3 reads TGTGCCAGCTCGATGGGACAGGGGGCAACAGATACGCAGTATTTT.

This clonotype was recorded many times. J is TRBJ2-1 and V is TRBV5-1; tentative D call: TRBD2 (5 bases). Germline CDR1 and CDR2: SGHRS and YFSETQ. CDR3 size: 16 residues. V lost 3 bases and J 4 bases, leaving 17 bases between the germline ends. This CDR3 is CASSSFGETSYNEQFF. The CDR3 DNA reads TGCGCCAGCAGCTCCTTCGGGGAGACCTCATACAATGAGCAGTTCTTC.